Listed here are 24 T cell receptor beta chains from one sample, sequenced in a study of T cells expressing NK-cell markers. TCRdb processed the 5' RACE reads again and assigns one entry to each CDR3 protein, with no DNA. Recorded for this sample: over 150,000 distinct CDR3 sequences. The sequenced sample was blood T cells: a sorted CD56 or NKG2C T cell subset, CD4+ or CD8+ T cells, or bulk PBMC T cells (not recorded which). All receptors derive from a woman aged 45-60 years in good health.

J is TRBJ2-1 and V is TRBV21-1; checking the TCRdb D call of TRBD1 is not possible without DNA. TRBV21-1 counts as a pseudogene. This CDR3 has 12 amino acids. CDR3 loop: CASSKTGCGQFF.

V gene TRBV6-2 or TRBV6-3 combines with J gene TRBJ2-1; the D gene TCRdb calls, TRBD2, cannot be checked with no DNA. Germline V CDR1 and CDR2: MNHEY, SVGEGT. The CDR3 consists of 17 residues. CDR3 sequence reads: CASSYTPGLASYNEQFF.

The rearrangement links TRBV6-5 to TRBJ2-2; TCRdb's D gene call, TRBD1, goes unchecked for lack of DNA. CDR1 is MNHEY, CDR2 SVGAGI, per germline. This CDR3 is 15 amino acids long. CDR3 amino acids: CASSPGTLITGELFF.

The chain recombines TRBV10-2 with TRBJ2-7; with no DNA, the TCRdb D assignment of TRBD2 cannot be verified. Germline V gene data show CDR1 as WSHSY and CDR2 as SAAADI. CDR3 length: 18 amino acids. The CDR3 sequence: CASSESGLAGETSYEQYF.

The rearrangement links TRBV5-6 to TRBJ2-3. The germline V gene has CDR1 SGHDT and CDR2 YYEEEE. The CDR3 runs to 11 residues. CDR3 loop: CASSTTDTQYF.

V and J are TRBV6-6 and TRBJ2-7; the TRBD2 assignment by TCRdb is unverifiable without DNA. The CDR3 is made up of 19 amino acids. In germline, CDR1 is MNHNY, CDR2 SVGAGI (reference sequence). The CDR3 sequence: CASSYSTGAGGPSTYEQYF.

V is TRBV15 and J is TRBJ2-7; as DNA is missing, the TRBD1 call by TCRdb cannot be tested. CDR1 and CDR2 (germline): LNHNV, YYDKDF (reference sequence). CDR3 length: 15 residues. CDR3 sequence reads: CATSSTRDRGDEQYF.

The chain couples TRBV24-1 to TRBJ1-1; absent DNA, TCRdb's TRBD1 call cannot be checked. The CDR3 totals 14 residues. Germline V CDR1 and CDR2: KGHDR, SFDVKD. The CDR3: CATRLGAENTEAFF.

The gene calls are TRBV19 and TRBJ1-5. Germline V gene sequence: CDR1 LNHDA, CDR2 SQIVND (reference sequence). CDR3 length: 12 residues. CDR3 region: CASMMGNQPQHF.

The rearrangement links TRBV29-1 to TRBJ2-5. Germline V gene sequence: CDR1 SQVTM, CDR2 ANQGSEA. The CDR3 runs to 12 residues. CDR3: CSVQSLQETQYF.

The V and J genes are TRBV5-1 and TRBJ2-1; TCRdb's D call, TRBD2, is unchecked because there is no DNA. CDR3 size: 14 residues. CDR1 is SGHRS and CDR2 is YFSETQ in the germline V gene. The CDR3 reads CASSLGARGHEQFF. The whole variable domain, filled in from reference TRBV5-1 and TRBJ2-1, reads KAGVTQTPRYLIKTRGQQVTLSCSPISGHRSVSWYQQTPGQGLQFLFEYFSETQRNKGNFPGRFSGRQFSNSRSEMNVSTLELGDSALYLCASSLGARGHEQFFGPGTRLTVL.

The chain combines TRBV25-1 with TRBJ2-5. The CDR3 extends over 11 amino acids. CDR1 MGHDK and CDR2 SYGVNS come from the germline V gene. The CDR3 region is CASNIQETQYF.

This rearrangement joins TRBV6-1 to TRBJ2-2; lacking DNA, the TRBD2 call made by TCRdb goes unchecked. This CDR3 region has 13 residues. Per the germline V gene, CDR1 is MNHNS and CDR2 is SASEGT. The CDR3 sequence is CALRGVNTGELFF.

The chain carries TRBV2 and TRBJ2-1; TCRdb indicates TRBD2, and absent DNA this call remains unverified. Per the germline V gene, CDR1 is SNHLY and CDR2 is FYNNEI. The CDR3 length is 15 residues. The CDR3: CASGLAGDLGHEQFF.

This chain connects TRBV2 to TRBJ1-1. The V gene's germline CDR1 is SNHLY and CDR2 FYNNEI. The CDR3 contains 15 residues. This CDR3 reads CASSDPWTGGTEAFF.

This chain connects TRBV27 to TRBJ2-1. This CDR3 has 11 amino acids. Germline loops: CDR1 MNHEY, CDR2 SMNVEV (reference sequence). Here the CDR3 reads CASRTYNEQFF.

This chain links TRBV6-2 or TRBV6-3 with TRBJ2-1; absent DNA, TCRdb's TRBD2 call cannot be checked. The germline V gene encodes CDR1 MNHEY and CDR2 SVGEGT. The CDR3 sequence is 15 residues long. CDR3 sequence reads: CASRTGTSLWPKQFF.

The rearrangement uses TRBV6-1 and TRBJ2-3; checking the TCRdb D call of TRBD1 is not possible without DNA. This CDR3 comprises 14 residues. CDR1 and CDR2 from the germline V gene are MNHNS and SASEGT. CDR3 amino acids: CASSAGGLTDTQYF.

The chain combines TRBV6-5 with TRBJ1-2. The V gene's germline CDR1 is MNHEY and CDR2 SVGAGI. The CDR3 has 11 residues. CDR3 sequence reads: CASGLNYGYTF.

The chain recombines TRBV11-2 with TRBJ1-6; the D call of TRBD1 rests on TCRdb alone, since no DNA is present to check it. Germline CDR1 SGHAT, CDR2 FQNNGV. The CDR3 runs 13 residues. This chain's CDR3 is CASSFYRESPLHF. Looking up the rest from reference TRBV11-2 and TRBJ1-6 gives the full variable domain: EAGVAQSPRYKIIEKRQSVAFWCNPISGHATLYWYQQILGQGPKLLIQFQNNGVVDDSQLPKDRFSAERLKGVDSTLKIQPAKLEDSAVYLCASSFYRESPLHFGNGTRLTVT.

The chain uses TRBV20-1 and TRBJ2-1. The CDR3 covers 15 residues. Germline V lookup: CDR1 DFQATT, CDR2 SNEGSKA (reference sequence). The CDR3 region is CSAKSSWDTYNEQFF.

The V gene is TRBV19, the J gene TRBJ1-5; the TCRdb D gene call, TRBD1, has no DNA to confirm it. This CDR3 is built from 13 residues. From germline, CDR1 is LNHDA and CDR2 SQIVND (reference sequence). The CDR3 loop reads CASFWGGGRPQHF.

The gene calls are TRBV7-9 and TRBJ2-7; without DNA, the TCRdb call of TRBD1 cannot be checked. This CDR3 has 16 amino acids. Looked up from germline, CDR1 is SEHNR and CDR2 is FQNEAQ (reference sequence). The CDR3 spells CASSLDGTEEAYEQYF.

This chain links TRBV12-5 with TRBJ1-1; TCRdb picks TRBD1, but there is no DNA to check that call. Germline-derived CDR1 and CDR2 are LGHNT and FRNRAP. The CDR3 loop spans 14 amino acids. The CDR3 protein is CASGPWDRWTEAFF.